These 18 T cell receptor beta chains share one sample of origin, sequenced in a study of control samples from healthy donors and cancer patients. TCRdb's table, derived via immunoSEQ multiplex PCR, lists solely in-frame clones and lacks some. The sample includes roughly 88,000 clones, approximately 90% of them seen just once. The sequencing input was blood. The source is a woman in her twenties or thirties in good health.

The V call is TRBV7-9, the J call TRBJ2-7; the D is unclear. V lost 8 bases, J lost 3 bases, and 5 bases lay in between. Germline CDR1 is SEHNR and CDR2 is FQNEAQ (reference sequence). The CDR3 loop spans 10 amino acids. The CDR3 sequence is CASGYYEQYF. CDR3 nucleotide sequence: TGTGCCAGCGGATACTACGAGCAGTACTTC.

The V and J genes are TRBV28 and TRBJ1-1; tentatively, D is TRBD1 (6 bases). CDR1 is MDHEN and CDR2 is SYDVKM in the germline V gene. This CDR3 has 14 amino acids. V lost 8 bases, J lost 0 bases, and 13 bases lay in between. This chain's CDR3 is CASQSGTMNTEAFF. The CDR3 DNA reads as TGTGCCAGCCAATCCGGGACAATGAACACTGAAGCTTTCTTT.

The rearrangement uses TRBV14 and TRBJ1-4; 8 bases agree with TRBD1. J lost 8 bases, V lost 1 base, and 6 bases had no gene match. Per germline, CDR1 SGHDN and CDR2 FVKESK. The CDR3 covers 15 residues. CDR3 amino acids: CASSQAGTGNEKLFF. As DNA, the CDR3 is TGTGCCAGCAGCCAAGCCGGGACAGGCAACGAAAAACTGTTTTTT.

This chain uses TRBV12-3 or TRBV12-4 with TRBJ1-5; the D is unclear. This CDR3 has 12 residues. V lost 1 base and J 5 bases, leaving 3 bases between the germline ends. CDR3 coding DNA: TGTGCCAGCAGTTTAGGGGATCAGCCCCAGCATTTT. It codes for CASSLGDQPQHF.

The rearrangement uses TRBV5-5 and TRBJ1-3; D is uncertain. In germline, CDR1 is SGHKS, CDR2 YYEKEE (reference sequence). This CDR3 region has 14 residues. V lost 2 bases to trimming and J lost 0 bases, with 6 bases between them. The CDR3 sequence: CASSLSSSGNTIYF. CDR3 in DNA: TGTGCCAGCAGCTTATCAAGCTCTGGAAACACCATATATTTT.

This chain uses TRBV6-5 with TRBJ1-4; a weak D match, TRBD1 (5 bases). The V gene's germline CDR1 is MNHEY and CDR2 SVGAGI. This CDR3 region has 14 residues. V was trimmed by 6 bases and J by 0 bases, leaving 8 bases between them. CDR3 sequence reads: CASRGGATNEKLFF. In DNA form, the CDR3 reads TGTGCCAGCAGGGGGGGAGCAACTAATGAAAAACTGTTTTTT.

This chain links TRBV5-1 with TRBJ2-5; D call uncertain. Germline-derived CDR1 and CDR2 are SGHRS and YFSETQ. CDR3 length: 12 amino acids. V lost 0 bases, J lost 4 bases, and 4 bases lay in between. The CDR3 DNA reads as TGCGCCAGCAGCTTGGATCGAGAGACCCAGTACTTC. Its translation: CASSLDRETQYF. The complete variable domain, with remaining parts taken from reference TRBV5-1 and TRBJ2-5, reads KAGVTQTPRYLIKTRGQQVTLSCSPISGHRSVSWYQQTPGQGLQFLFEYFSETQRNKGNFPGRFSGRQFSNSRSEMNVSTLELGDSALYLCASSLDRETQYFGPGTRLLVL.

For the CDR3, the DNA is TGTGCCAGTAGACCAGGGACAGGGGGATGGGAGACCCAGTACTTC. It specifies CASRPGTGGWETQYF. The gene calls are TRBV19 and TRBJ2-5; 11 bases map to TRBD1. Germline trimming cut 6 bases from V and 5 bases from J; bases unmatched to any gene: 8. Germline lookup yields CDR1 LNHDA and CDR2 SQIVND (reference sequence). This CDR3 is built from 15 residues.

CDR3 sequence: CATKVGTGGEQYF. The CDR3 DNA follows: TGTGCCACCAAGGTTGGGACAGGGGGCGAGCAGTACTTC. V usage is TRBV10-3 and J usage is TRBJ2-7, with 11 bases fitting TRBD1. With V trimmed by 10 bases and J by 6 bases, 8 bases remained unmatched. The CDR3 consists of 13 residues. In germline, CDR1 is ENHRY, CDR2 SYGVKD.

The J gene is TRBJ1-1, the V gene TRBV18; D not certain. The CDR3 sequence is 14 residues long. Trimming cost V 3 bases and J 3 bases, with 11 bases left between them. Germline CDR1 reads KGHSH; CDR2 reads LQKENI. The CDR3 reads CASSPSWRDTEAFF. In DNA, the CDR3 is TGTGCCAGCTCACCCTCGTGGAGGGACACTGAAGCTTTCTTT.

The chain employs TRBV28 and TRBJ1-6, with a possible D match to TRBD1 (5 bases). Germline loops: CDR1 MDHEN, CDR2 SYDVKM. V shed 6 bases and J shed 8 bases, with 20 bases lying between them. The CDR3 totals 16 residues. CDR3 sequence: CASSPGVGPTDSPLHF. In DNA form, the CDR3 reads TGTGCCAGCAGCCCCGGGGTGGGGCCTACCGATTCACCCCTCCACTTT.

This clone occurred a few times. J is TRBJ2-7 and V is TRBV11-2; possible D gene TRBD2, 5 bases. Germline CDR1 reads SGHAT; CDR2 reads FQNNGV. Trimming removed 2 bases at V and 2 bases at J, with 7 bases between. The CDR3 sequence is 13 residues long. CDR3 sequence reads: CASSLLAAYEQYF. DNA of the CDR3: TGTGCCAGCAGCTTACTAGCAGCCTACGAGCAGTACTTC.

A remark on this clone: The DNA is omitted, as the CDR3 cannot be located on it reliably, and the CDR3 follows TCRdb's listing. The V gene is TRBV6-1, the J gene TRBJ1-2. CDR1 is MNHNS and CDR2 is SASEGT in the germline V gene. The CDR3 spans 12 residues, counting both ends. The CDR3 reads CASSSSTGGYTF.

The V gene is TRBV27, the J gene TRBJ1-6; D ambiguous. V was pared by 5 bases and J by 14 bases, with 19 bases between. Germline-derived CDR1 and CDR2 are MNHEY and SMNVEV (reference sequence). The CDR3 runs 14 residues. CDR3 region: CASSPRKGLFTLHF. CDR3 coding DNA: TGTGCCAGCAGTCCCCGTAAGGGCCTTTTCACCCTCCACTTT.

The gene calls are TRBV30 and TRBJ1-3; unclear D gene. CDR3 length: 15 residues. The germline gives CDR1 GTSNPN, CDR2 SVGIG (reference sequence). The germline V and J ends were trimmed by 2 bases and 0 bases, with 11 bases remaining between them. CDR3 in DNA: TGTGCCTGGAGTTCTGGTCCTAACTCTGGAAACACCATATATTTT. The encoded protein is CAWSSGPNSGNTIYF.

V gene TRBV7-9 combines with J gene TRBJ1-4; the match to TRBD1 covers 9 bases. The V segment lost 5 bases and the J segment 8 bases; nucleotides outside the gene matches: 6. The CDR3 length is 14 residues. From germline, CDR1 is SEHNR and CDR2 FQNEAQ (reference sequence). The CDR3 DNA is TGTGCCAGCAGCGGGGACAGGGTGCGGGAAAAACTGTTTTTT. It translates to CASSGDRVREKLFF.

This clone has just one count. The V gene is TRBV21-1, the J gene TRBJ2-1; the table names TRBD2, a call not compared with the DNA. TRBV21-1 is listed as a pseudogene. The CDR3 has 17 residues. As DNA, the CDR3 is TGTGCCAGCAGCAGGGGCTGGGACTCACGAGCCTTCAATGAGCAGTTCTTC. It yields the protein CASSRGWDSRAFNEQFF.

This chain joins TRBV11-2 and TRBJ1-2; D is undetermined. CDR1 is SGHAT and CDR2 is FQNNGV in the germline V gene. V gave up 3 bases and J gave up 0 bases, with 8 bases separating them. The CDR3 extends over 14 amino acids. The CDR3 DNA follows: TGTGCCAGCAGCTTTTTCACAGCTAACTATGGCTACACCTTC. It specifies CASSFFTANYGYTF. The complete variable domain, with remaining parts taken from reference TRBV11-2 and TRBJ1-2, reads EAGVAQSPRYKIIEKRQSVAFWCNPISGHATLYWYQQILGQGPKLLIQFQNNGVVDDSQLPKDRFSAERLKGVDSTLKIQPAKLEDSAVYLCASSFFTANYGYTFGSGTRLTVV.